Below, one TCR beta chain is given with its context. The CDR3 contains 15 residues. Germline lookup yields CDR1 SGHAT and CDR2 FQNNGV. V gave up 3 bases and J gave up 7 bases, with 16 bases separating them. The sample originates from a study of blood T cell repertoires in COVID-19. Adults between roughly 18 and 89 years of age took part from about 24 US areas. Assignments of participants to cohorts depended upon their own reported clinical history. As handled by the study authors: Using reference gene primer amplification, nucleated cell counts were estimated. Measured with immunoSEQ multiplex PCR; TCRdb has only the in-frame clones, and not every one. V, J and clone size derive from that table, while D and trimming were established from the DNA sequence. This table has over 250,000 clones, over 75% appearing once.

This TCR was recovered from a woman younger than 45 who had recovered from COVID-19. The chain has TRBV11-2 and TRBJ2-1, with D tentatively TRBD2 (5 bases). Material for sequencing was PBMCs or T cells enriched from blood (not recorded which). This CDR3 is CASSLSGNRQNEQFF. The CDR3 DNA is TGTGCCAGCAGCTTGTCGGGAAATAGACAAAATGAGCAGTTCTTC.